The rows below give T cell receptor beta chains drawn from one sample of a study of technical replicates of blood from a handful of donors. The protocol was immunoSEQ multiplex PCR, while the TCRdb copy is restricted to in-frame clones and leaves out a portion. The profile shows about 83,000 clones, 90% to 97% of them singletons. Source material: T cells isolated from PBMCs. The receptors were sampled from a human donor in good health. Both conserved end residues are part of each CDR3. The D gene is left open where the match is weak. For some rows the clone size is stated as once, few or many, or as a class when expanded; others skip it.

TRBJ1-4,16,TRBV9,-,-,TGTGCCAGCAGCCAAAGCAACAGAGCAACTAATGAAAAACTGTTTTTT,CASSQSNRATNEKLFF
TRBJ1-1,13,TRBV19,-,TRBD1,TGTGCCAGCAAGAAACAGGGGGGGACTGAAGCTTTCTTT,CASKKQGGTEAFF
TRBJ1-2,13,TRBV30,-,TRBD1,TGTGCCTGGGCCCCGACAGGGAGCTATGGCTACACCTTC,CAWAPTGSYGYTF
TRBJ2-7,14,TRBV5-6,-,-,TGTGCCAGCAGCTTGCGGACAGAGAATTACGAGCAGTACTTC,CASSLRTENYEQYF
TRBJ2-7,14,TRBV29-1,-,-,TGCAGCGTCGGGTTCACGGGGACACCCTACGAGCAGTACTTC,CSVGFTGTPYEQYF
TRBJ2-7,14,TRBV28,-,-,TGTGCCAGCAGTTTATCCGGGGACTCCTACGAGCAGTACTTC,CASSLSGDSYEQYF
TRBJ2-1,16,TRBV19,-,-,TGTGCCAGTAGTATAGGCGGCGGCGGAAGATACAATGAGCAGTTCTTC,CASSIGGGGRYNEQFF
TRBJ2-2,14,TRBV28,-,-,TGTGCCACCCATCTACAGCCGAACACCGGGGAGCTGTTTTTT,CATHLQPNTGELFF
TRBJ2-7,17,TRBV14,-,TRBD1,TGTGCCAGCAGCCAAGGTTGGGGCCGGGGACAGGGGTACGAGCAGTACTTC,CASSQGWGRGQGYEQYF
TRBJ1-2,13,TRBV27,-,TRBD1,TGTGCCAGCACCCAGGGACAGGGGTATGGCTACACCTTC,CASTQGQGYGYTF
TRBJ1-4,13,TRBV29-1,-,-,TGCAGCGTTGAGGCGGAGACTCATGAAAAACTGTTTTTT,CSVEAETHEKLFF
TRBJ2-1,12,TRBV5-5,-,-,TGTGCCAGCAGCTTGGCAGGCAATGAGCAGTTCTTC,CASSLAGNEQFF
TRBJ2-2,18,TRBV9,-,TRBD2,TGTGCCAGCAGCGAGGGGGCTAGCGGGAGGTCGAACACCGGGGAGCTGTTTTTT,CASSEGASGRSNTGELFF
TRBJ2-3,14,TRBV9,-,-,TGTGCCAGCAGCGCAGCGAGGGCCACAGATACGCAGTATTTT,CASSAARATDTQYF
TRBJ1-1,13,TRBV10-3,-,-,TGTGCCATCAGGGAGGGGGGGGACACTGAAGCTTTCTTT,CAIREGGDTEAFF
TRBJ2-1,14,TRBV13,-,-,TGTGCCAGCAGATTCGGCGGGACTGACTATGAGCAGTTCTTC,CASRFGGTDYEQFF
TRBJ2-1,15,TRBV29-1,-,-,TGCAGCGTTAACCCGACTAGACGGCTCTACAATGAGCAGTTCTTC,CSVNPTRRLYNEQFF
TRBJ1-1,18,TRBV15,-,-,TGTGCCACCAGCAGACAAAAACAGGGTATAATCATGAACACTGAAGCTTTCTTT,CATSRQKQGIIMNTEAFF
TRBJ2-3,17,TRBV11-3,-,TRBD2,TGTGCCAGCAGCTTAGTGGCGGGAGGACGGCTCCCAGATACGCAGTATTTT,CASSLVAGGRLPDTQYF
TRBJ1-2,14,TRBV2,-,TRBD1,TGTGCCAGCAGTGAAACAGGGGGGTTCTATGGCTACACCTTC,CASSETGGFYGYTF
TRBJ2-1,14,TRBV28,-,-,TGTGCCAGCAGTTTCCCTTTGGGGGGACAGTGGCAGTTCTTC,CASSFPLGGQWQFF
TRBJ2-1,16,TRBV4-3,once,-,TGCGCCAGCAGCCACCCGACTATCTCCTCCTACAATGAGCAGTTCTTC,CASSHPTISSYNEQFF
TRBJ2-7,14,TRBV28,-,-,TGTGCCAGCAGTTCCCCAGGGTACCCCTACGAGCAGTACTTC,CASSSPGYPYEQYF
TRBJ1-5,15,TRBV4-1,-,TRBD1,TGCGCCAGCAGCCAGGCAGGGGGTGACAATCAGCCCCAGCATTTT,CASSQAGGDNQPQHF
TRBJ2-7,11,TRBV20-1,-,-,TGCAGTGCCAAACAGGGCTACGAGCAGTACTTC,CSAKQGYEQYF
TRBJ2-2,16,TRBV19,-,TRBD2,TGTGCCAGTGTTACTAGCGGGAGCGTTAACACCGGGGAGCTGTTTTTT,CASVTSGSVNTGELFF
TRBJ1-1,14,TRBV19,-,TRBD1,TGTGCCAGTAGTATAAAGGCAGGGGGCACTGAAGCTTTCTTT,CASSIKAGGTEAFF
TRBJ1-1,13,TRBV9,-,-,TGTGCCAGCAGCTCAAGGGGTTACACTGAAGCTTTCTTT,CASSSRGYTEAFF
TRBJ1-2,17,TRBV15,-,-,TGTGCCACCAGCGGAGGTTTAGCAGGGTTTGGGGACTATGGCTACACCTTC,CATSGGLAGFGDYGYTF